This entry describes one T cell receptor (beta chain). This clonotype was counted between two and nine times. The antigen it binds to is not known. Per-nucleotide qualities are absent, and no much larger clonotype sits a single base away. The study was a case-control design nested within a healthcare worker cohort in London, UK, with weekly nasopharyngeal swab PCR tests and blood sampling. Healthcare workers were recruited during the week of the UK lockdown, between 23 and 31 March 2020, and followed weekly for up to 16 weeks. The data were obtained in a study of early T cells in non-severe SARS-CoV-2 infection (dated by TCRdb to 2020 to 2022). At the level of the whole study: TCR sequencing used bulk RNA from unsorted whole blood, so alpha and beta chains could not be paired.

The paper's findings and limits, for the study overall: VDJdb matching was skewed toward anti-spike CD8 responses and likely underestimated virus-specific expansions, missing private and CD4 specificities.

The method behind the library was 5' RACE. Sequencing was performed on a NextSeq 500. The TCR library protocol attached unique molecular identifiers to individual cDNA molecules to correct for sequencing error and PCR bias. Both TCR alpha and beta chains were sequenced, and tight co-correlation was observed between alpha and beta sequence abundances in each sample. The study's processing was this. V gene, J gene and CDR3 annotation of TCR sequences was performed with Decombinator V4. TCRs were defined as expanded if a significant change between any two time points was detected under a Poisson model with p below 0.0001. TCR abundances were normalised to the total number of TCRs sequenced per sample and expressed as counts per million. TRAV1-2 paired with TRAJ12, TRAJ20 or TRAJ33 defined MAIT TCRs, while TRAV10 paired with TRAJ18 defined iNKT TCRs. VDJdb, accessed 1 November 2021, was searched for CMV, EBV and SARS-CoV-2 annotated TCRs, with TCRs annotated for multiple antigens excluded. TCRdb reprocessed the public reads (quality trimming at Q25 with fastp, clone calling with MiXCR) and kept in-frame beta chains. Identical CDR3 protein sequences are pooled into one entry, listed with their most common genes and DNA. The V and J calls here are based on TCRdb, not the publication. The sample table lists about 84,000 distinct CDR3 sequences, 12% of them with a count of one. Approximately 2.6% of the sample comes from the top ten.

Based on the germline V gene (reference sequence), the CDR1 and CDR2 sequences are DFQATT and SNEGSKA. Inclusive of the bounding cysteine and phenylalanine, the CDR3 is 15 residues long. Only CDR3 DNA remains: 45 bases, in frame from the first base. The V end loses 0 bases and the J end loses 2 bases, and a stretch of 14 bases separates them. The sequence came from an adult who was a healthcare worker with PCR-confirmed SARS-CoV-2 infection or an uninfected control (not recorded which). Sequenced sample: whole blood. The chain uses TRBV20-1 and TRBJ2-7; D gene: possibly TRBD1, on 6 matching bases. The CDR3 sequence is CSARDRRTAPYEQYF. The sequence in DNA is TGCAGTGCTAGAGATCGTAGGACAGCTCCCTACGAGCAGTACTTC.